The clone carrying this TCR beta chain was seen ten or more times. Its antigen is not known. This entry belongs to a study of molecular identifiers for immune sequencing clone quantification. Study-level results: Investigators reportedly could detect spiked Jurkat TCR RNA from one cell among about a million naive cells. In naive cells, under 1% of molecules belonged to clones above 20 RNA copies, against over 97% in effector cells.

TCRdb reprocessed the PCR reads with MiXCR, giving one entry per CDR3 protein. This table has about 640,000 distinct CDR3 sequences, about 20% appearing once. Sequences were obtained from naive CD8+ T cells from blood, with Jurkat cell RNA spiked in. The sample's subset: FACS-sorted CD8+CD4-CCR7+CD45RA+ naive T cells. This TCR derives from a human donor in good health. Some libraries in this study had Jurkat cell RNA spiked in.

DNA of the CDR3: TGTGCCTGGAGCACCGGGACAGAGAATGAAAAACTGTTTTTT. It specifies CAWSTGTENEKLFF. This chain joins TRBV30 and TRBJ1-4; 7 positions agree with TRBD1. V dropped 3 bases and J dropped 5; count of bases not matched to a gene: 6. Germline-derived CDR1 and CDR2 are GTSNPN and SVGIG (reference sequence). The CDR3 runs 14 residues. The variable domain in full, completed from reference TRBV30 and TRBJ1-4, reads SQTIHQWPATLVQPVGSPLSLECTVEGTSNPNLYWYRQAAGRGLQLLFYSVGIGQISSEVPQNLSASRPQDRQFILSSKKLLLSDSGFYLCAWSTGTENEKLFFGSGTQLSVL.